Sequencing of this T cell receptor (beta chain) was carried out in a study of cytomegalovirus exposure and HLA in healthy donors. Notes on the study in general: Researchers reportedly found TCR beta sequences accurately predicted most subjects' HLA-A and HLA-B alleles. A later analysis associated 16,951 TCR beta sequences with HLA alleles at a 0.05 false discovery rate.

Each donor was healthy, and each was a bone marrow donor. PCR was performed using 60 Vbeta and 13 Jbeta primers. Original handling: Later analysis identified 80 million to 90 million unique TCR beta chains, roughly 11 million shared. Profiled with immunoSEQ multiplex PCR; TCRdb holds only in-frame clones, not every one. V, J and clone size reflect that table, while D and trimming were determined from the DNA. The data show around 100,000 clones, approximately 80% seen once. Germline CDR1 reads MDHEN; CDR2 reads SYDVKM. This CDR3 is 13 amino acids long. Trimming cost V 11 bases and J 5 bases; bases outside gene matches: 9. Only a few counts were recorded for this clone. Its cognate antigen is unknown.

This chain links TRBV28 with TRBJ2-5; 9 positions match TRBD2. The receptor's source is a woman aged 18-29 years in good health and CMV-seropositive. Sequences were obtained from PBMCs. DNA for the CDR3: TGTGCCGCCAGAGGCGGGAGGGTGGAGACCCAGTACTTC. Translation: CAARGGRVETQYF.